This TCR beta chain was captured by sequencing in a study of CD8 T cells in Susac syndrome. With random hexamers, roughly 0.5 to 1 ug RNA was reverse transcribed. TCRdb ran MiXCR on the immunoSEQ multiplex PCR reads and lists one entry per CDR3 protein. The sample shows around 180,000 distinct CDR3 sequences, around 95% of them seen only once. Trimming shortened V by 5 bases and J by 1 base, and 21 bases separated the two germline ends. The CDR3 runs to 17 residues. The sample holds one count of this clonotype. The chain couples TRBV12-3 or TRBV12-4 to TRBJ2-7; the D gene is possibly TRBD1 (5 bases). Sequenced sample: CD4+ T cells from PBMCs. This clonotype was sampled from a human donor with multiple sclerosis. CDR3 nucleotides: TGTGCCAGCAGTCAGCTTTATGGGCAGGGCGCGTCCTACGAGCAGTACTTC. As protein: CASSQLYGQGASYEQYF.